This is a list of T cell receptor beta chains from one sample in a study of Graves' ophthalmopathy and Graves' hyperthyroidism. A single record per CDR3 protein comes from TCRdb applying MiXCR to the multiplex PCR reads. The sample has 300,000 to 400,000 distinct CDR3 sequences, roughly 15% seen once. The sequenced sample consisted of peripheral blood. These receptors all come from an adult man with Graves' ophthalmopathy. CDR3s include the opening cysteine and the closing phenylalanine or tryptophan. Each record gives: CDR3 DNA, CDR3 protein, D gene, J gene, clone size, CDR3 length, V gene. The D gene is left open where the match is weak. Part of the rows lack a size; the others show once, few, many or a class for expanded clones.

TGCAGCGTTGAAAAGGCGGGATCCTACGAGCAGTACTTC CSVEKAGSYEQYF - TRBJ2-7 many 13 TRBV29-1
TGTGCCAGCAGCTTAGCCTGGGACAGCGACTTACCCTATGGCTACACCTTC CASSLAWDSDLPYGYTF TRBD1 TRBJ1-2 many 17 TRBV7-8
TGTGCCAGCGCGTCAGCCTCGGGGTATTCACCCCTCCACTTT CASASASGYSPLHF - TRBJ1-6 many 14 TRBV6-1
TGCGCCAGCAGCCCCAACGGGGCTGATCAGCCCCAGCATTTT CASSPNGADQPQHF - TRBJ1-5 many 14 TRBV4-1
TGTGCCAGCAGTGTGACTATAACGAACACTGAAGCTTTCTTT CASSVTITNTEAFF - TRBJ1-1 many 14 TRBV6-1
TGTGCCAGCAGCTTAATAGGTTCTACTGAAGCTTTCTTT CASSLIGSTEAFF - TRBJ1-1 many 13 TRBV7-3
TGCAGCGTTGAGGTGGGACGGGGAGATTTAGAGACCCAGTACTTC CSVEVGRGDLETQYF - TRBJ2-5 - 15 TRBV29-1
TGCAGTGCTAGAGATTCCCGGGGGCAGGAGGGGACCCAGTACTTC CSARDSRGQEGTQYF - TRBJ2-5 many 15 TRBV20-1
TGTGCCAGCAGCTTTCAGAGGAACACTGAAGCTTTCTTT CASSFQRNTEAFF - TRBJ1-1 many 13 TRBV7-2
TGCGCCAGCAGCTTAGATAGCGGGAGTGACATTCAGTACTTC CASSLDSGSDIQYF TRBD2 TRBJ2-4 once 14 TRBV5-1
TGTGCCAGCAGCTTAGTTCTCGGACAGGGTGAAGCTTTCTTT CASSLVLGQGEAFF TRBD1 TRBJ1-1 many 14 TRBV7-2
TGCGCCAGCACCCTAGAGGGGAGGACTGAAGCTTTCTTT CASTLEGRTEAFF - TRBJ1-1 many 13 TRBV4-1
TGTGCCAGCTCCCATTCTCCGGGACAGGGAACTAACTATGGCTACACCTTC CASSHSPGQGTNYGYTF TRBD1 TRBJ1-2 - 17 TRBV18
TGCAGCGTTGCAATTGGGCTAGTAGGGACCCAGTACTTC CSVAIGLVGTQYF - TRBJ2-5 many 13 TRBV29-1
TGTGCCTGGAGTGGTAGTCTAGCCAAAAACATTCAGTACTTC CAWSGSLAKNIQYF - TRBJ2-4 many 14 TRBV30
TGTGCCAGCAGTTGGACATCCTCCTCTGCCAATGGCTACACCTTC CASSWTSSSANGYTF - TRBJ1-2 many 15 TRBV6-2/TRBV6-3
TGTGCCAGCAGTTTAATAGCGGGGGGGCCCAGAGAGACCCAGTACTTC CASSLIAGGPRETQYF TRBD2 TRBJ2-5 many 16 TRBV12-3/TRBV12-4
TGTGCCAGCAGTCTCACCGGGACAGGGGTACGCTATGGCTACACCTTC CASSLTGTGVRYGYTF TRBD1 TRBJ1-2 - 16 TRBV12-3/TRBV12-4
TGCAGTGCTTCTGGGACAGGGCTCCACGAGCAGTACTTC CSASGTGLHEQYF TRBD1 TRBJ2-7 - 13 TRBV20-1
TGTGCCAGCAGTTACAGCCTCTTACAAGAGACCCAGTACTTC CASSYSLLQETQYF - TRBJ2-5 - 14 TRBV12-3/TRBV12-4
TGTGCCAGCAGCCCTGATAACTATGGCTACACCTTC CASSPDNYGYTF - TRBJ1-2 - 12 TRBV7-9
TGTGCCAGCAGTGAAATCAGGGGGAGTAACACCATATATTTT CASSEIRGSNTIYF TRBD1 TRBJ1-3 many 14 TRBV2
TGTGCTAGTGGTTTGTTCGTTGCAGGGGGCAACACCGGGGAGCTGTTTTTT CASGLFVAGGNTGELFF TRBD1 TRBJ2-2 once 17 TRBV12-5
TGTGCCAGCAGTTTTCACAGGGGGCCCTCAATGAACGCTGAAGCTTTCTTT CASSFHRGPSMNAEAFF TRBD1 TRBJ1-1 many 17 TRBV28
TGTGCCACCAGCCTAGCGGGTGCCGAGACCCAGTACTTC CATSLAGAETQYF TRBD2 TRBJ2-5 few 13 TRBV15
TGCAGCTCAAGGGGATTCTATGGCTACACCTTC CSSRGFYGYTF - TRBJ1-2 many 11 TRBV29-1
TGCAGTGCTAGAGAGATGGGCCTCGGGGAGACCCAGTACTTC CSAREMGLGETQYF - TRBJ2-5 medium-sized 14 TRBV20-1
TGTGCCAGCTTCGGGGGGGGGCGGTCCTACGAGCAGTACTTC CASFGGGRSYEQYF TRBD2 TRBJ2-7 many 14 TRBV6-1
TGTGCCAGCAGACCGGGACTGAACTCCTACGAGCAGTACTTC CASRPGLNSYEQYF - TRBJ2-7 many 14 TRBV12-3/TRBV12-4
TGTGCCTGGAGTGTACGGGCAGGGAACACTGAAGCTTTCTTT CAWSVRAGNTEAFF - TRBJ1-1 many 14 TRBV30
TGCGCCAGCCGCCCGAACAGAAACCAAGAGACCCAGTACTTC CASRPNRNQETQYF - TRBJ2-5 many 14 TRBV5-1
TGTGCCAGCAGTTACCGCTCGGGGCATCAGCCCCAGCATTTT CASSYRSGHQPQHF - TRBJ1-5 many 14 TRBV6-5
TGCGCCAGCAGCCAAGAGGACTTCATGAACACCGGGGAGCTGTTTTTT CASSQEDFMNTGELFF - TRBJ2-2 many 16 TRBV4-1
TGTGCCAGCAGTTTAGTCAGGAGATCGAACACTGAAGCTTTCTTT CASSLVRRSNTEAFF - TRBJ1-1 many 15 TRBV12-3/TRBV12-4
TGTGCCAGCACCGGGACAGGGTTTGTTGAGCAGTACTTC CASTGTGFVEQYF TRBD1 TRBJ2-7 many 13 TRBV6-5
TGTGCCAGCAGTTCCCCGGGACAGAACTACGAGCAGTACTTC CASSSPGQNYEQYF TRBD1 TRBJ2-7 many 14 TRBV6-5
TGTGCCAGCAGCTTAGAGGGGCGTATGACTAGCGGGACTCAAGAGACCCAGTACTTC CASSLEGRMTSGTQETQYF TRBD2 TRBJ2-5 - 19 TRBV11-2
TGTGCCTGGAGTGTAGGACTAGCGGAAGAGACCCAGTACTTC CAWSVGLAEETQYF TRBD2 TRBJ2-5 many 14 TRBV30
TGTGCCGGGCAGGGAAGGAGCACTGAAGCTTTCTTT CAGQGRSTEAFF - TRBJ1-1 - 12 TRBV30
TGCGCCAGCAGCCAAGCACCGGGACAGGGGGGCCAGCAGTACTTC CASSQAPGQGGQQYF TRBD1 TRBJ2-7 - 15 TRBV4-3
TGTGCCAGTAGCAGGGGCGGTCAGCCCCAGCATTTT CASSRGGQPQHF - TRBJ1-5 many 12 TRBV19
TGTGCCAGCAGTTTCGGGACACCCTACGAGCAGTACTTC CASSFGTPYEQYF - TRBJ2-7 many 13 TRBV27
TGTGCCAGCAGTTTGCGACAGTATGGCTACACCTTC CASSLRQYGYTF - TRBJ1-2 many 12 TRBV12-3/TRBV12-4
TGTGCCAGCAGTTCGGGGGCCGGGGAGCTGTTTTTT CASSSGAGELFF - TRBJ2-2 many 12 TRBV13